A selection of T cell receptor beta chains follows, all from one sample in a study of blood T cell repertoires in COVID-19. Generated by immunoSEQ multiplex PCR, the TCRdb table keeps only in-frame clones and is missing some. The data hold 35,000 or so clones, with less than 95% observed a single time. Sequenced material: peripheral blood. These receptors were collected from a human donor in a cohort sampled during active COVID-19. Both conserved end residues are trimmed from each CDR3. Each record gives: CDR3 protein, D gene, J gene, V gene, CDR3 length. A D gene is named only where the DNA matches it firmly.

CDR3: ASSLEGGTTYEQY; D: .; J: TRBJ2-7; V: TRBV7-2; length: 13
CDR3: ASSGPGTGSNQPQH; D: TRBD1; J: TRBJ1-5; V: TRBV7-2; length: 14
CDR3: ASSFSYGDYGYT; D: .; J: TRBJ1-2; V: TRBV5-4; length: 12
CDR3: AWSRGTSGPNTGELF; D: TRBD2; J: TRBJ2-2; V: TRBV30; length: 15
CDR3: ASDWGGWTEAF; D: .; J: TRBJ1-1; V: TRBV7-9; length: 11
CDR3: ASSSGRANEQF; D: TRBD2; J: TRBJ2-1; V: TRBV7-2; length: 11
CDR3: ASSLQASRTYEQY; D: .; J: TRBJ2-7; V: TRBV6-5; length: 13
CDR3: ASSQVGVGAGEITGELF; D: .; J: TRBJ2-2; V: TRBV4-1; length: 17
CDR3: AGAMGGGNQPQH; D: .; J: TRBJ1-5; V: TRBV6-5; length: 12
CDR3: AASIMGRITEAF; D: .; J: TRBJ1-1; V: TRBV6-5; length: 12
CDR3: ASSSTGFYEQY; D: .; J: TRBJ2-7; V: TRBV7-2; length: 11
CDR3: ASSVRGSAWASGSYNEQF; D: TRBD2; J: TRBJ2-1; V: TRBV9; length: 18
CDR3: ASSLAPTANTGELF; D: .; J: TRBJ2-2; V: TRBV5-1; length: 14
CDR3: ASSVTSGRGTDTQY; D: TRBD2; J: TRBJ2-3; V: TRBV11-2; length: 14
CDR3: ATGGGGPYEQF; D: TRBD2; J: TRBJ2-1; V: TRBV2; length: 11
CDR3: ASSPGGGGAETQY; D: .; J: TRBJ2-5; V: TRBV11-3; length: 13
CDR3: ASSLDKNTEAF; D: .; J: TRBJ1-1; V: TRBV12-3/TRBV12-4; length: 11